The rows below give T cell receptor beta chains drawn from one sample of a study of shared clonotypes between healthy human individuals. TCRdb's table, derived via immunoSEQ multiplex PCR, lists solely in-frame clones and lacks some. The repertoire consists of some 500,000 clones, with around 96% occurring once and the leading ten covering around 0.067%. Sequenced material: naive CD4+ T cells sorted from blood. The receptors derive from a woman under 40 in good health. Both conserved end residues are part of each CDR3. D genes are given only for firm matches. For some rows the clone size is stated as once, few or many, or as a class when expanded; others skip it.

d_call j_call clone_size v_call cdr3_length cdr3_aa cdr3_nt
. TRBJ2-7 . TRBV14 19 CASSHFGQGLAGPVHEQYF TGTGCCAGCAGCCACTTCGGACAGGGTCTAGCGGGTCCTGTTCACGAGCAGTACTTC
TRBD1 TRBJ1-4 . TRBV19 15 CATGGTGESGEKLFF TGTGCCACAGGTGGGACAGGGGAAAGTGGTGAAAAACTGTTTTTT
. TRBJ1-2 few TRBV28 10 CASTPGGYTF TGTGCCAGCACGCCGGGGGGCTACACCTTC
TRBD2 TRBJ2-7 . TRBV7-2 15 CASSLGLAGGYEQYF TGTGCCAGCAGCTTAGGTCTAGCGGGAGGGTACGAGCAGTACTTC
. TRBJ2-5 . TRBV5-1 14 CASSPTVSGETQYF TGCGCCAGCAGCCCAACAGTGTCTGGAGAGACCCAGTACTTC
. TRBJ2-7 . TRBV30 12 CAWSGNSNEQYF TGTGCCTGGTCGGGGAATTCGAACGAGCAGTACTTC
. TRBJ2-7 once TRBV5-1 14 CASSSERSSYEQYF TGCGCCAGCAGCTCAGAGCGGAGCTCCTACGAGCAGTACTTC
. TRBJ1-5 . TRBV11-2 15 CASSLDQGSNQPQHF TGTGCCAGCAGCTTAGATCAGGGGTCCAATCAGCCCCAGCATTTT
. TRBJ1-1 . TRBV21-1 15 CASSNVPSMNTEAFF TGTGCCAGCAGCAACGTCCCCAGCATGAACACTGAAGCTTTCTTT
. TRBJ2-7 . TRBV2 14 CASMYHRVGYEQYF TGTGCCAGCATGTATCACAGGGTAGGCTACGAGCAGTACTTC
. TRBJ1-3 . TRBV18 18 CASSQTSGSGTSGNTIYF TGTGCCAGCTCCCAGACCAGTGGCTCGGGGACCTCTGGAAACACCATATATTTT
. TRBJ2-5 . TRBV19 15 CASSIDLEGMETQYF TGTGCCAGTAGTATAGATCTTGAAGGTATGGAGACCCAGTACTTC
. TRBJ2-7 . TRBV12-2 20 CASRLAVSRTGFCFYNRQYF TGTGCAAGTCGCTTAGCGGTTTCGCGGACAGGTTTCTGTTTTTACAATCGGCAGTACTTC
. TRBJ2-5 . TRBV28 13 CASSFGGVQTQYF TGTGCCAGCAGTTTCGGTGGCGTGCAGACCCAGTACTTC
. TRBJ1-1 . TRBV5-1 12 CASSLTDSRAFF TGCGCCAGCAGCTTGACGGATTCTCGGGCTTTCTTT
TRBD2 TRBJ2-1 . TRBV19 16 CASSIGTSGTHNEQFF TGTGCCAGTAGTATAGGGACTAGCGGGACCCACAATGAGCAGTTCTTC
. TRBJ1-2 . TRBV5-6 13 CASSLIPLRGYTF TGTGCCAGCAGCTTGATACCTCTGCGGGGCTACACCTTC
TRBD2 TRBJ2-1 once TRBV5-1 22 CASSPGGNLAGGLLSSYNEQFF TGCGCCAGCAGCCCCGGAGGCAATCTAGCGGGAGGGTTATTAAGCTCCTACAATGAGCAGTTCTTC
. TRBJ2-7 . TRBV4-2 12 CASRSPLYEQYF TGTGCCAGTCGGTCTCCTCTCTACGAGCAGTACTTC
. TRBJ2-1 . TRBV10-3 14 CAISLTSSYNEQFF TGTGCCATCAGTCTTACTAGCTCCTACAATGAGCAGTTCTTC
. TRBJ2-1 . TRBV15 14 CATSRGGSLGEQFF TGTGCCACCAGCAGAGGAGGTAGTTTGGGTGAGCAGTTCTTC
TRBD1 TRBJ1-5 . TRBV28 16 CASATVRTGRRQPQHF TGTGCCAGCGCTACAGTACGGACAGGGAGGCGTCAGCCCCAGCATTTT
TRBD2 TRBJ2-7 . TRBV19 14 CASSGTSGIYEQYF TGTGCCAGTAGCGGGACTAGCGGGATTTACGAGCAGTACTTC
. TRBJ1-5 . TRBV27 13 CASSFREHQPQHF TGTGCCAGCAGTTTCAGGGAACATCAGCCCCAGCATTTT
TRBD1 TRBJ1-5 . TRBV19 16 CASSIGGGTGNQPQHF TGTGCCAGTAGTATTGGCGGCGGGACAGGGAATCAGCCCCAGCATTTT
. TRBJ1-5 . TRBV19 15 CASSATGNGAQPQHF TGTGCCAGTAGTGCCACAGGGAATGGCGCCCAGCCCCAGCATTTT
. TRBJ2-3 . TRBV18 15 CASSPRSRGEDTQYF TGTGCCAGCTCACCACGTTCGAGGGGCGAGGATACGCAGTATTTT
. TRBJ1-5 . TRBV28 15 CASSLYRVGYQPQHF TGTGCCAGCAGTTTATATAGGGTTGGGTACCAGCCCCAGCATTTT